The 29 T cell receptor beta chains below come from one sample, sequenced in a study of T cells in tuberculosis. The protocol was immunoSEQ multiplex PCR, while the TCRdb copy is restricted to in-frame clones and leaves out a portion. Among about 88,000 clones listed, approximately 90% were seen once. Sorting used thawed, overnight-rested PBMC stained with anti-CD3, a viability dye and GMM-loaded CD1B tetramer. C32 glucose monomycolate from Rhodococcus equi was loaded onto the CD1B tetramers. Sequenced sample: CD1b-GMM tetramer-negative cells sorted from PBMCs. All receptors come from an adult woman with latent tuberculosis.

A single count supports this clone. The same CDR3 arises from other DNA sequences in this sample as well. The chain is built from TRBV19 and TRBJ1-5; D remains ambiguous. V was trimmed by 3 bases and J by 1 base, leaving 10 bases between them. Per the germline V gene, CDR1 is LNHDA and CDR2 is SQIVND (reference sequence). This CDR3 contains 15 residues. The CDR3 region has the DNA TGTGCCAGTAGTATTGGGCAGTCCAGCAATCAGCCCCAGCATTTT. This codes for CASSIGQSSNQPQHF.

The chain joins TRBV6-1 to TRBJ1-2, with D uncertain. Germline CDR1 and CDR2: MNHNS and SASEGT. V was cut by 3 bases and J by 6 bases, with 8 bases left in between. The CDR3 runs to 12 residues. As DNA, the CDR3 is TGTGCCAGCAGTGACTCGCGGCATGGCTACACCTTC. It translates to CASSDSRHGYTF.

The genes are TRBV10-2 and TRBJ2-3, with TRBD1 matching 7 bases. V dropped 0 bases and J dropped 6; count of bases not matched to a gene: 3. Per germline, CDR1 WSHSY and CDR2 SAAADI. This CDR3 is built from 14 residues. The CDR3 here is CASSESGGKDTQYF. In nucleotides, the CDR3 is TGCGCCAGCAGTGAGTCAGGGGGCAAGGATACGCAGTATTTT.

The CDR3 loop is CASSRRGAQGNEQFF. The CDR3 region has the DNA TGTGCCAGCAGCCGTCGGGGGGCCCAGGGTAATGAGCAGTTCTTC. This chain links TRBV7-2 with TRBJ2-1, with D possibly TRBD2 on 7 matching bases. The CDR3 is 15 amino acids. The V end lost 5 bases, the J end lost 7 bases, and 18 bases lay between the germline ends. Germline CDR1 and CDR2: SGHTA and FQGNSA. Using reference TRBV7-2 and TRBJ2-1 for the parts outside the CDR3, the full variable domain is GAGVSQSPSNKVTEKGKDVELRCDPISGHTALYWYRQSLGQGLEFLIYFQGNSAPDKSGLPSDRFSAERTGGSVSTLTIQRTQQEDSAVYLCASSRRGAQGNEQFFGPGTRLTVL.

The CDR3 sequence is CASSFGPGEVWETQYF. For the CDR3, the DNA is TGTGCCAGCAGCTTTGGACCCGGGGAGGTTTGGGAGACCCAGTACTTC. V gene TRBV7-9 combines with J gene TRBJ2-5; tentatively, D is TRBD2 (6 bases). Trimming took 3 bases from V and 5 from J, leaving 19 bases between them. Germline CDR1 reads SEHNR; CDR2 reads FQNEAQ (reference sequence). This CDR3 is built from 16 residues. The variable domain in full, with the rest retrieved from reference TRBV7-9 and TRBJ2-5, is DTGVSQNPRHKITKRGQNVTFRCDPISEHNRLYWYRQTLGQGPEFLTYFQNEAQLEKSRLLSDRFSAERPKGSFSTLEIQRTEQGDSAMYLCASSFGPGEVWETQYFGPGTRLLVL.

The chain employs TRBV7-2 and TRBJ2-1; TRBD2 matches at 11 bases. Germline trimming cut 4 bases from V and 5 bases from J; bases unmatched to any gene: 16. Looked up from germline, CDR1 is SGHTA and CDR2 is FQGNSA. This CDR3 comprises 19 residues. The CDR3 DNA is TGTGCCAGCAGCTCCACTAACGATGAGACTAGCGGGGCGAACAATGAGCAGTTCTTC. The encoded protein is CASSSTNDETSGANNEQFF.

The chain carries TRBV14 and TRBJ1-6; perhaps TRBD1 as D (6 bases). The CDR3 consists of 14 residues. The germline gives CDR1 SGHDN, CDR2 FVKESK. The ends were cut back, 5 bases at V and 7 bases at J, with 12 bases in the middle. CDR3 in DNA: TGTGCCAGCAGCGCCCAGGGGAGCAATTCACCCCTCCACTTT. As protein: CASSAQGSNSPLHF.

The rearrangement links TRBV29-1 to TRBJ1-5; D may be TRBD1 (5 bases). The V end lost 5 bases, the J end lost 4 bases, and 9 bases lay between the germline ends. This CDR3 region has 12 residues. The germline gives CDR1 SQVTM, CDR2 ANQGSEA. CDR3: CSVPRGNQPQHF. CDR3 coding DNA: TGCAGCGTTCCTAGGGGAAATCAGCCCCAGCATTTT.

The count of this clone is one. The chain links TRBV2 to TRBJ1-2; tentatively, D is TRBD1 (6 bases). V lost 4 bases and J 0 bases, leaving 15 bases between the germline ends. Germline values: CDR1 SNHLY, CDR2 FYNNEI. This CDR3 spans 16 amino acids. In DNA form, the CDR3 reads TGTGCCAGCAGTGTTTCGGAACAGGGTACTAACTATGGCTACACCTTC. Translated: CASSVSEQGTNYGYTF.

The chain recombines TRBV4-3 with TRBJ1-1; tentative D call: TRBD1 (6 bases). Trimming took off 0 bases at V and 5 bases at J, with 13 bases between the two ends. In germline, CDR1 is LGHNA, CDR2 YSLEER. The CDR3 covers 15 residues. The CDR3 region is CASSQEYREGTEAFF. The DNA for the CDR3 is TGCGCCAGCAGCCAAGAGTACAGGGAGGGGACTGAAGCTTTCTTT.

The rearrangement links TRBV28 to TRBJ1-1; D is unresolved. Germline V CDR1 and CDR2: MDHEN, SYDVKM. V lost 5 bases and J lost 3, with 13 bases in between. This CDR3 comprises 14 residues. CDR3 sequence: CASSPSRSYTEAFF. CDR3 bases: TGTGCCAGCAGTCCGTCCAGGTCCTACACTGAAGCTTTCTTT.

J is TRBJ2-3 and V is TRBV5-1, with TRBD2 matching 12 bases. The CDR3 covers 18 residues. The germline V gene has CDR1 SGHRS and CDR2 YFSETQ. V was pared by 4 bases and J by 4 bases, with 13 bases of the junction left unmatched. The CDR3 nucleotides read TGCGCCAGCAGCCGGTCTAGCGGGGGGGCCGGTAGCGCAGATACGCAGTATTTT. It codes for CASSRSSGGAGSADTQYF. Filled out from reference TRBV5-1 and TRBJ2-3, the complete variable domain reads KAGVTQTPRYLIKTRGQQVTLSCSPISGHRSVSWYQQTPGQGLQFLFEYFSETQRNKGNFPGRFSGRQFSNSRSEMNVSTLELGDSALYLCASSRSSGGAGSADTQYFGPGTRLTVL.

The chain joins TRBV5-1 to TRBJ2-7, with TRBD1 identical over 8 bases. V trimming: 4 bases; J trimming: 4 bases; junction bases outside the gene matches: 7. Germline V gene sequence: CDR1 SGHRS, CDR2 YFSETQ. This CDR3 has 14 residues. The CDR3: CASSGGTGHYEQYF. The CDR3 DNA is TGCGCCAGCAGCGGCGGGACAGGACATTACGAGCAGTACTTC.

The chain uses TRBV15 and TRBJ2-7; 8 positions match TRBD2. The CDR3 extends over 14 amino acids. CDR1 and CDR2 (germline): LNHNV, YYDKDF (reference sequence). J lost 0 bases, V lost 7 bases, and 5 bases had no gene match. Here the CDR3 reads CATTPGGSSYEQYF. Written as DNA, the CDR3 is TGTGCCACCACCCCGGGAGGGAGCTCCTACGAGCAGTACTTC.

The rearrangement uses TRBV7-9 and TRBJ2-2; TRBD2 matches at 8 bases. The CDR3 covers 16 residues. J gave up 0 bases and V 4 bases, and 4 bases lay outside the gene matches. The germline gives CDR1 SEHNR, CDR2 FQNEAQ (reference sequence). CDR3 amino acids: CASSSAGEANTGELFF. The CDR3 DNA reads TGTGCCAGCAGCTCAGCGGGGGAGGCGAACACCGGGGAGCTGTTTTTT.

The chain couples TRBV5-1 to TRBJ1-2, with D tentatively TRBD1 (6 bases). The CDR3 has 14 residues. Between the trimmed V and J ends, which lost 7 bases and 7 bases, there was a span of 20 bases. Germline V gene data show CDR1 as SGHRS and CDR2 as YFSETQ. The CDR3 DNA reads as TGCGCCAGCTCGGATGGGGGGGGCGCGAGTGGCTACACCTTC. Translated, it gives CASSDGGGASGYTF.

This clone was found once. The V gene is TRBV5-5, the J gene TRBJ2-1, with 7 bases identical to TRBD1. V was pared by 0 bases and J by 4 bases, with 10 bases of the junction left unmatched. The CDR3 consists of 17 residues. The V gene's germline CDR1 is SGHKS and CDR2 YYEKEE (reference sequence). CDR3 in DNA: TGTGCCAGCAGCTTGGACCCAAGGGGGCCACCTTACAATGAGCAGTTCTTC. Its translation is CASSLDPRGPPYNEQFF.

V usage is TRBV10-2 and J usage is TRBJ1-1; no definite D call. This CDR3 is 13 amino acids long. Trimming stripped 8 bases from V and 2 bases from J, with 12 bases between. The germline V gene encodes CDR1 WSHSY and CDR2 SAAADI. CDR3 protein: CASAWTANTEAFF. CDR3 nucleotide sequence: TGCGCCAGCGCATGGACTGCTAACACTGAAGCTTTCTTT.

The chain carries TRBV5-1 and TRBJ2-1; 7 nucleotides match TRBD2. The junction had 4 bases not matched to a gene; V was cut back by 4 bases and J by 0 bases. Germline V gene data show CDR1 as SGHRS and CDR2 as YFSETQ. The CDR3 is 15 residues long. CDR3 sequence: CASSQSGVSYNEQFF. CDR3 nucleotides: TGCGCCAGCAGCCAAAGCGGGGTCTCCTACAATGAGCAGTTCTTC. Based on the CDR3 plus reference TRBV5-1 and TRBJ2-1, the full variable domain is KAGVTQTPRYLIKTRGQQVTLSCSPISGHRSVSWYQQTPGQGLQFLFEYFSETQRNKGNFPGRFSGRQFSNSRSEMNVSTLELGDSALYLCASSQSGVSYNEQFFGPGTRLTVL.

This rearrangement joins TRBV5-6 to TRBJ2-1; 14 bases are shared with TRBD2. Per the germline V gene, CDR1 is SGHDT and CDR2 is YYEEEE. V was clipped by 2 bases and J by 6 bases; unmatched bases: 1. The CDR3 loop spans 15 amino acids. CDR3 DNA: TGTGCCAGCAGCTTCGGACTAGCGGGGGGCAATGAGCAGTTCTTC. This sequence encodes CASSFGLAGGNEQFF.

DNA for the CDR3: TGTGCCAGCAGAATCATGGGCAGCCCCCTTCAGCCCCAGCATTTT. Protein sequence: CASRIMGSPLQPQHF. The chain employs TRBV27 and TRBJ1-5; no reliable D call. Germline V CDR1 and CDR2: MNHEY, SMNVEV (reference sequence). Trimming took 6 bases from V and 6 from J, leaving 18 bases between them. The CDR3 totals 15 residues.

This chain connects TRBV29-1 to TRBJ1-2; TRBD1 aligns across 7 bases. The CDR3 is 12 residues long. The V gene end was trimmed by 8 bases and the J gene end by 4 bases; junction bases not matched to a gene: 7. CDR1 SQVTM and CDR2 ANQGSEA come from the germline V gene. The DNA of the CDR3 is TGCAGCCCCGGACAGGCGTCCTATGGCTACACCTTC. Translated, it gives CSPGQASYGYTF.

J is TRBJ1-2 and V is TRBV15, with 8 bases matching TRBD1. Trimming removed 4 bases from V and 0 bases from J; junction bases left unmatched: 10. The germline V gene has CDR1 LNHNV and CDR2 YYDKDF (reference sequence). There are 17 residues in the CDR3. CDR3 sequence reads: CATSTDRAASSNYGYTF. For the CDR3, the DNA is TGTGCCACCAGCACGGACAGGGCCGCTTCGTCTAACTATGGCTACACCTTC. Full variable domain (remainder filled in from reference TRBV15 and TRBJ1-2): DAMVIQNPRYQVTQFGKPVTLSCSQTLNHNVMYWYQQKSSQAPKLLFHYYDKDFNNEADTPDNFQSRRPNTSFCFLDIRSPGLGDTAMYLCATSTDRAASSNYGYTFGSGTRLTVV.

This chain connects TRBV23-1 to TRBJ1-5; the D gene is possibly TRBD1 (6 bases). TRBV23-1 is marked as an open reading frame, function uncertain. This CDR3 comprises 17 residues. The V and J ends lost 0 bases and 5 bases respectively, with 17 bases between them. For the CDR3, the DNA is TGCGCCAGCAGTCAATCGGCCCCCCGGGGGGCCTATCAGCCCCAGCATTTT. This codes for CASSQSAPRGAYQPQHF.

The CDR3 is CASSLGIQGGYTF. The CDR3, as DNA: TGTGCCAGCAGCTTAGGAATACAGGGCGGCTACACCTTC. The chain couples TRBV11-2 to TRBJ1-2, with D perhaps matching TRBD1 (6 bases). Germline assignment: CDR1 SGHAT and CDR2 FQNNGV. CDR3 length: 13 residues. Between the trimmed V and J ends, which lost 1 base and 8 bases, there was a span of 11 bases.

The genes are TRBV14 and TRBJ1-2; D unresolved. Trimming removed 6 bases at V and 4 bases at J, with 12 bases between. CDR3 size: 13 residues. CDR1 SGHDN and CDR2 FVKESK come from the germline V gene. In nucleotides, the CDR3 is TGTGCCAGCAGTCAGGTCGGCCGCTATGGCTACACCTTC. This sequence encodes CASSQVGRYGYTF.

The J gene is TRBJ2-6, the V gene TRBV7-6, with D possibly being TRBD2 (6 bases). This CDR3 is built from 18 residues. Trimming left V 1 base short and J 0 bases short, with 13 bases between. Germline assignment: CDR1 SGHVS and CDR2 FNYEAQ. In DNA, the CDR3 is TGTGCCAGCAGCTTAGGATCGGGACTCCACTCTGGGGCCAACGTCCTGACTTTC. This codes for CASSLGSGLHSGANVLTF.

The sample holds one count of this clone. The V call is TRBV2, the J call TRBJ2-3; 10 bases line up with TRBD2. Germline lookup yields CDR1 SNHLY and CDR2 FYNNEI. CDR3 length: 19 residues. After removal of 3 bases from V and 3 bases from J, the junction contained 15 bases not matched to a gene. The CDR3 DNA is TGTGCCAGCAGTGATCCAGCGGGGGGGCCGGTGGTCGAAACAGATACGCAGTATTTT. As protein: CASSDPAGGPVVETDTQYF.

As concerns this clone: This sample also contains other DNA sequences that code for the same CDR3. The rearrangement links TRBV15 to TRBJ1-5; D may be TRBD1 (5 bases). CDR3 size: 14 residues. V lost 8 bases and J 5 bases, leaving 16 bases between the germline ends. The germline V gene has CDR1 LNHNV and CDR2 YYDKDF (reference sequence). CDR3 sequence: CATSRGGRDQPQHF. CDR3 DNA sequence: TGTGCCACCTCTAGGGGAGGTAGGGATCAGCCCCAGCATTTT.